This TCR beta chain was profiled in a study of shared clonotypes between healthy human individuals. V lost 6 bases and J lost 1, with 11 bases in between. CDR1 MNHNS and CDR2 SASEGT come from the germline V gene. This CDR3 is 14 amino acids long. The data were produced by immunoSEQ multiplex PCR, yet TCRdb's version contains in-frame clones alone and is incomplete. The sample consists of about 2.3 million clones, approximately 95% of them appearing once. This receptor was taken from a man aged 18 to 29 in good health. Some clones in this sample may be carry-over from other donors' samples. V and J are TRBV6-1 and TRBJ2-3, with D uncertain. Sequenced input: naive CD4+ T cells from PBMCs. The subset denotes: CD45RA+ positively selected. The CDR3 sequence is CASRPHLGTDTQYF. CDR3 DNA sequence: TGTGCCAGCAGGCCTCACCTTGGCACAGATACGCAGTATTTT.